Listed below are T cell receptor beta chains from one sample, sequenced in a study of blood T cells in healthy people across ages. TCRdb reanalysed the 5' RACE reads using MiXCR and keeps one entry per CDR3 protein. Counted here are 1.4 million to 1.5 million distinct CDR3 sequences, around 39% occurring once; the ten biggest clones make up 6.5% to 10%. The sequenced sample consisted of blood. Every receptor here comes from a woman between 18 and 29 years old in good health. Each CDR3 is given with its conserved first and last residue. The order of the fields is clone size, D gene, V gene, J gene, CDR3 protein, CDR3 DNA. A D gene is named only where the DNA matches it firmly. Clone size is stated in some rows and not others, as once, few, many or a class when expanded.

>once|TRBD1|TRBV24-1|TRBJ2-1
CAVSLRDSYNEQFF
TGTGCCGTCTCTTTGAGGGACAGCTACAATGAGCAGTTCTTC
>many|TRBD1|TRBV27|TRBJ2-1
CASSLGTGYNEQFF
TGTGCCAGCAGTTTAGGGACAGGTTACAATGAGCAGTTCTTC
>few|.|TRBV5-1|TRBJ2-6
CASSPSGQRHLSGANVLTF
TGCGCCAGCAGCCCCTCTGGACAGCGCCACCTCTCTGGGGCCAACGTCCTGACTTTC
>.|.|TRBV6-4|TRBJ1-2
CASSDRAGRPYYGYTF
TGTGCCAGCAGTGACCGGGCGGGCAGGCCTTACTATGGCTACACCTTC
>few|TRBD1|TRBV5-1|TRBJ2-7
CASSWDRDRYYEQYF
TGCGCCAGCAGCTGGGACCGGGACAGATACTACGAGCAGTACTTC
>.|.|TRBV30|TRBJ1-5
CAWRADTSGQPQHF
TGTGCCTGGAGGGCGGACACCTCAGGGCAGCCCCAGCATTTT
>.|.|TRBV9|TRBJ2-7
CASRKSGSNYNEQYF
TGTGCCAGCAGGAAGAGCGGATCTAACTACAATGAGCAGTACTTC
>.|TRBD1|TRBV11-2|TRBJ1-1
CASSLATTGGVGTEAFF
TGTGCCAGCAGCTTAGCTACAACAGGGGGCGTGGGCACTGAAGCTTTCTTT
>.|.|TRBV7-9|TRBJ2-1
CASSLGGAGTAEQFF
TGTGCCAGCAGCTTAGGAGGGGCGGGGACCGCGGAGCAGTTCTTC
>few|TRBD2|TRBV29-1|TRBJ2-3
CSHTSGSFNTQYF
TGCAGCCATACTAGCGGGAGTTTTAATACGCAGTATTTT
>.|TRBD1|TRBV5-6|TRBJ2-7
CASSWEPEGTEYEQYF
TGTGCCAGCAGCTGGGAACCTGAAGGGACAGAATACGAGCAGTACTTC
>.|TRBD2|TRBV4-2|TRBJ2-4
CASSHMGTSGDIQYF
TGTGCCAGCAGCCACATGGGGACTAGCGGGGACATTCAGTACTTC
>.|.|TRBV9|TRBJ2-7
CASSGGEGEYEQYF
TGTGCCAGCAGCGGAGGGGAGGGGGAATACGAGCAGTACTTC
>.|.|TRBV10-3|TRBJ1-6
CAISESGSGNSPLHF
TGTGCCATCAGTGAGTCGGGGTCGGGTAATTCACCCCTCCACTTT
>.|TRBD1|TRBV7-6|TRBJ1-1
CASSEDRGGATEAFF
TGTGCCAGCAGCGAGGACAGGGGGGGTGCCACTGAAGCTTTCTTT
>few|.|TRBV6-5|TRBJ1-2
CASTTVRASYTF
TGTGCCAGCACTACCGTCAGGGCCAGCTACACCTTC
>few|.|TRBV5-1|TRBJ2-5
CASSSGLPGETQYF
TGCGCCAGCAGCTCGGGACTGCCAGGAGAGACCCAGTACTTC
>.|.|TRBV5-1|TRBJ2-4
CASAGGTAKNIQYF
TGCGCCAGCGCTGGAGGGACAGCCAAAAACATTCAGTACTTC
>few|.|TRBV12-3/TRBV12-4|TRBJ1-2
CASSARDYNTPYYGYTF
TGTGCCAGCAGTGCCCGGGACTACAACACCCCCTACTATGGCTACACCTTC
>few|.|TRBV9|TRBJ1-2
CASSVSRENYGYTF
TGTGCCAGCAGCGTAAGCAGGGAGAACTATGGCTACACCTTC
>.|.|TRBV28|TRBJ2-2
CASRPLGTPNTGELFF
TGTGCCAGCAGGCCCCTTGGGACACCGAACACCGGGGAGCTGTTTTTT
>.|TRBD1|TRBV6-5|TRBJ1-1
CASSSNGQGNTEAFF
TGTGCCAGCAGTTCCAACGGACAGGGGAACACTGAAGCTTTCTTT
>.|.|TRBV24-1|TRBJ2-1
CATVAELGYNEQFF
TGTGCCACCGTGGCCGAGTTAGGATACAATGAGCAGTTCTTC
>.|.|TRBV14|TRBJ2-2
CASSHREGFTGELFF
TGTGCCAGCAGCCATCGAGAGGGTTTCACCGGGGAGCTGTTTTTT
>.|.|TRBV20-1|TRBJ2-7
CSASPDYEQYF
TGCAGTGCTAGTCCCGACTACGAGCAGTACTTC
>.|.|TRBV9|TRBJ2-7
CASSVEGTLDEQYF
TGTGCCAGCAGCGTAGAAGGGACACTTGACGAGCAGTACTTC
>.|.|TRBV11-2|TRBJ2-3
CASSLVTPSSDTQYF
TGTGCCAGCAGCTTAGTTACTCCTAGCTCCGATACGCAGTATTTT
>.|.|TRBV7-2|TRBJ1-2
CASSQRKGNINYGYTF
TGTGCCAGCAGCCAGCGCAAAGGAAATATTAACTATGGCTACACCTTC
>.|.|TRBV3-1|TRBJ2-1
CASSQGFRTVYNEQFF
TGTGCCAGCAGCCAAGGATTTCGGACAGTTTACAATGAGCAGTTCTTC
>few|.|TRBV5-1|TRBJ2-7
CASSFEGIDEQYF
TGCGCCAGCAGCTTTGAGGGTATTGACGAGCAGTACTTC
>.|.|TRBV20-1|TRBJ2-5
CSARDLLLFVDETQYF
TGCAGTGCTAGAGACCTCCTCCTATTTGTCGACGAGACCCAGTACTTC
>.|.|TRBV28|TRBJ1-4
CASSPRQGFGEKLFF
TGTGCCAGCAGTCCCCGTCAGGGTTTCGGGGAAAAACTGTTTTTT
>.|.|TRBV14|TRBJ1-2
CASSRQTGRGSGYTF
TGTGCCAGCAGCCGTCAGACAGGTCGGGGTAGTGGCTACACCTTC
>few|TRBD1|TRBV6-6|TRBJ1-1
CASSPTQGATNTEAFF
TGTGCCAGCAGTCCAACACAGGGGGCGACGAACACTGAAGCTTTCTTT
>.|TRBD1|TRBV13|TRBJ2-3
CASRPKQGAGADTQYF
TGTGCCAGCAGGCCCAAACAGGGGGCTGGCGCAGATACGCAGTATTTT
>.|.|TRBV20-1|TRBJ2-3
CSARPDREGDTQYF
TGCAGTGCTAGGCCCGACAGGGAGGGGGATACGCAGTATTTT
>.|.|TRBV9|TRBJ1-1
CASSVEGHAPEVAFF
TGTGCCAGCAGCGTAGAGGGACACGCTCCCGAGGTTGCTTTCTTT
>few|.|TRBV9|TRBJ1-2
CASSVRDGHGYTF
TGTGCCAGCAGCGTAAGAGACGGGCACGGCTACACCTTC
>.|TRBD2|TRBV20-1|TRBJ2-3
CSASGTAGSTDTQYF
TGCAGTGCGAGCGGTACAGCGGGGTCTACAGATACGCAGTATTTT
>few|.|TRBV24-1|TRBJ1-2
CATSGVGGIYYGYTF
TGTGCCACCAGTGGGGTAGGGGGGATTTACTATGGCTACACCTTC
>few|TRBD2|TRBV27|TRBJ2-1
CASSFTLAGGAEQFF
TGTGCCAGCAGTTTTACACTAGCGGGGGGCGCTGAGCAGTTCTTC
>.|.|TRBV10-3|TRBJ2-7
CAIRKSFEAYEQYF
TGTGCCATCAGGAAAAGTTTTGAGGCCTACGAGCAGTACTTC